These 26 T cell receptor beta chains share one sample of origin, sequenced in a study of blood T cells in healthy people across ages. It was with a sample-barcoded 5' primer and a J-beta primer mix that a second PCR of about 6 to 12 cycles was run. TCRdb re-analysed the 5' RACE reads in MiXCR, keeping a single row per CDR3 protein. The sample has approximately 880,000 distinct CDR3 sequences, roughly 52% seen once; the top ten hold 13%. Sample: blood. Receptors originate from a young man in good health.

The chain recombines TRBV7-9 with TRBJ2-3; a possible D gene is TRBD2 (5 bases). Per germline, CDR1 SEHNR and CDR2 FQNEAQ (reference sequence). The CDR3 has 16 amino acids. V was trimmed by 4 bases and J by 0 bases, leaving 14 bases between them. The CDR3 is CASSSPGRTSTDTQYF. The CDR3 DNA is TGTGCCAGCAGCTCGCCAGGACGGACTAGCACAGATACGCAGTATTTT.

This chain uses TRBV9 with TRBJ2-7; D is unclear. Germline V gene data show CDR1 as SGDLS and CDR2 as YYNGEE. The CDR3 has 14 amino acids. V lost 0 bases and J 2 bases, leaving 9 bases between the germline ends. CDR3 DNA sequence: TGTGCCAGCAGCGTAGGAACAGACACCTACGAGCAGTACTTC. Residues: CASSVGTDTYEQYF.

The chain couples TRBV18 to TRBJ1-1; the D is unclear. Between the trimmed V and J ends, which lost 4 bases and 1 base, there was a span of 13 bases. Germline assignment: CDR1 KGHSH and CDR2 LQKENI. The CDR3 is 15 residues long. DNA for the CDR3: TGTGCCAGCTCACTGACCACTCAAGAGAACACTGAAGCTTTCTTT. Translated, it gives CASSLTTQENTEAFF.

This clonotype occurred once. V is TRBV7-9 and J is TRBJ2-3; D may be TRBD2 (6 bases). V gave up 2 bases and J gave up 1 base, with 13 bases separating them. Germline loops: CDR1 SEHNR, CDR2 FQNEAQ (reference sequence). The CDR3 is made up of 16 amino acids. CDR3 sequence (DNA): TGTGCCAGCAGCTTATATCGTCCTAGCGGCACAGATACGCAGTATTTT. Translating it yields CASSLYRPSGTDTQYF.

The chain recombines TRBV7-9 with TRBJ1-5; TRBD1 is a possible D gene (6 bases). The CDR3 consists of 16 residues. V lost 5 bases to trimming and J lost 1 base, with 15 bases between them. The germline gives CDR1 SEHNR, CDR2 FQNEAQ (reference sequence). CDR3 loop: CASSHTTGLSNQPQHF. CDR3 DNA sequence: TGTGCCAGCAGCCATACCACAGGGCTAAGCAATCAGCCCCAGCATTTT.

Concerning this clonotype: This likely comes from a read error, as the CDR3 has no conserved phenylalanine or tryptophan at its end. The rearrangement uses TRBV10-3 and TRBJ2-5, with 10 positions matching TRBD1. Germline-derived CDR1 and CDR2 are ENHRY and SYGVKD. Germline trimming cut 8 bases from V and 5 bases from J; bases unmatched to any gene: 11. CDR3 length: 15 residues. The CDR3, as DNA: TGTGCCATCGGGACCGGGACAGGGGTTAAGGAGACCCAGTACTTA. Translated, it gives CAIGTGTGVKETQYL.

This clonotype was seen a single time. The chain carries TRBV12-3 or TRBV12-4 and TRBJ2-5; 7 bases are shared with TRBD2. V lost 7 bases to trimming and J lost 3 bases; unmatched junction nucleotides: 8. The CDR3 totals 14 residues. For the CDR3, the DNA is TGTGCCAGCATCCATGGGACTAACGAAGAGACCCAGTACTTC. Translated, it gives CASIHGTNEETQYF.

This clonotype appeared many times. V gene TRBV11-2 combines with J gene TRBJ1-4; D unresolved. The CDR3 extends over 14 amino acids. V lost 5 bases and J 8 bases, leaving 15 bases between the germline ends. CDR1 is SGHAT, CDR2 FQNNGV, per germline. The CDR3 protein is CASSTRTESEKLFF. In nucleotides, the CDR3 is TGTGCCAGCAGCACTCGGACGGAAAGCGAAAAACTGTTTTTT.

This clonotype was counted a few times. V is TRBV7-9 and J is TRBJ2-7; 12 nucleotides line up with TRBD2. The CDR3 totals 15 residues. The junction had 4 bases not matched to a gene; V was cut back by 4 bases and J by 3 bases. Germline-derived CDR1 and CDR2 are SEHNR and FQNEAQ (reference sequence). The chain's CDR3 is CASSYSSGGVYEQYF. DNA of the CDR3: TGTGCCAGCAGCTATTCTAGCGGGGGGGTCTACGAGCAGTACTTC.

This clonotype was recorded a few times. The V gene is TRBV20-1, the J gene TRBJ2-7; 8 bases are shared with TRBD1. CDR3 length equals 13 residues. Germline CDR1 and CDR2: DFQATT and SNEGSKA (reference sequence). With 5 bases clipped from V and 6 bases from J, the junction kept 9 bases outside the gene matches. The CDR3 region has the DNA TGCAGTGCTGGAGGCAGGGGGCGAAGCGAGCAGTACTTC. It is translated as CSAGGRGRSEQYF.

This clonotype appeared a few times. The rearrangement links TRBV7-2 to TRBJ2-5; D unresolved. V gave up 7 bases and J gave up 1 base, with 10 bases separating them. Per germline, CDR1 SGHTA and CDR2 FQGNSA. This CDR3 spans 13 amino acids. CDR3 DNA: TGTGCCAGCACTAGAAGGGTCCAAGAGACCCAGTACTTC. This translates into CASTRRVQETQYF.

The genes are TRBV5-1 and TRBJ1-3; D is possibly TRBD1 (6 bases). Germline V CDR1 and CDR2: SGHRS, YFSETQ. This CDR3 contains 16 residues. V was trimmed by 0 bases and J by 0 bases, leaving 10 bases between them. The CDR3 nucleotides are TGCGCCAGCAGCTTGGAAGGGGGAACCTCTGGAAACACCATATATTTT. Translation: CASSLEGGTSGNTIYF.

This clonotype was observed a handful of times. This chain uses TRBV7-2 with TRBJ2-1; D is unresolved. In germline, CDR1 is SGHTA, CDR2 FQGNSA. The length of the CDR3 is 16 residues. V lost 2 bases to trimming and J lost 0 bases, with 11 bases between them. CDR3 region: CASSLSSASSYNEQFF. Here the CDR3 DNA reads TGTGCCAGCAGCTTATCCTCCGCTAGCTCCTACAATGAGCAGTTCTTC.

The chain recombines TRBV6-5 with TRBJ2-5, with no clear D. CDR3 length equals 15 residues. V was clipped by 6 bases and J by 4 bases, with 18 bases between them. Looked up from germline, CDR1 is MNHEY and CDR2 is SVGAGI. The CDR3 sequence: CASSTSTVQRETQYF. DNA for the CDR3: TGTGCCAGCAGCACAAGCACGGTTCAAAGAGAGACCCAGTACTTC.

The rearrangement links TRBV6-5 to TRBJ2-5; TRBD2 is a possible D gene (5 bases). Trimming shortened V by 6 bases and J by 13 bases, and 18 bases separated the two germline ends. Germline CDR1 and CDR2: MNHEY and SVGAGI. CDR3 length: 12 residues. In DNA form, the CDR3 reads TGTGCCAGCAGCACGGGTTTTCTCGGGATGTACTTC. This codes for CASSTGFLGMYF.

The chain recombines TRBV23-1 with TRBJ2-3; no firm D call. TRBV23-1 is designated an ORF whose function remains uncertain. This CDR3 comprises 16 residues. V was clipped by 2 bases and J by 0 bases, with 12 bases between them. As DNA, the CDR3 is TGCGCCAGCAGTCAAACAGATCGGCCTAGCACAGATACGCAGTATTTT. Translation: CASSQTDRPSTDTQYF.

This clonotype was found a few times. The gene calls are TRBV6-6 and TRBJ2-4; either TRBD1 or TRBD2 may supply D (5 bases each). The end of the DNA aligns better with TRBJ2-7, so the J call may be wrong. Looked up from germline, CDR1 is MNHNY and CDR2 is SVGAGI (reference sequence). The CDR3 spans 13 residues. The CDR3 protein is CASSDEGWYEQYF. CDR3 nucleotides: TGTGCCAGCAGTGACGAGGGGTGGTACGAGCAGTACTTC.

The J gene is TRBJ2-7, the V gene TRBV5-1, with D tentatively TRBD2 (6 bases). V lost 6 bases and J 3 bases, leaving 16 bases between the germline ends. This CDR3 region has 14 residues. Germline lookup yields CDR1 SGHRS and CDR2 YFSETQ. The CDR3 nucleotides are TGCGCCAGCACGCGGAGGGCCCATGACTACGAGCAGTACTTC. Translated, it gives CASTRRAHDYEQYF.

This clonotype was detected many times. The gene calls are TRBV7-2 and TRBJ2-1; tentative D call: TRBD2 (5 bases). CDR3 length: 14 residues. CDR1 and CDR2 (germline): SGHTA, FQGNSA. V was pared by 3 bases and J by 4 bases, with 10 bases between. DNA for the CDR3: TGTGCCAGCAGCTTCACTAGTCATTACAATGAGCAGTTCTTC. This sequence encodes CASSFTSHYNEQFF.

This clonotype was counted only a few times. CDR3 loop: CASSLAVEGTDTQYF. CDR3 DNA sequence: TGTGCCAGCAGTCTAGCGGTGGAAGGCACAGATACGCAGTATTTT. This chain links TRBV6-1 with TRBJ2-3, with 7 positions matching TRBD2. Trimming at V came to 5 bases and at J to 1 base, leaving 6 bases not matched to a gene. The germline V gene has CDR1 MNHNS and CDR2 SASEGT. This CDR3 is built from 15 residues.

The table lists this clonotype with a count of one. The rearrangement joins TRBV6-1 to TRBJ1-6; D might be TRBD1 (5 bases). The CDR3 covers 17 residues. The germline gives CDR1 MNHNS, CDR2 SASEGT. Trimming shortened V by 0 bases and J by 9 bases, and 18 bases separated the two germline ends. The CDR3: CASSEALLGDLGSPLHF. CDR3 coding DNA: TGTGCCAGCAGTGAAGCGCTATTGGGGGATCTAGGTTCACCCCTCCACTTT.

The chain uses TRBV27 and TRBJ2-3, with TRBD2 matching over 11 bases. Per the germline V gene, CDR1 is MNHEY and CDR2 is SMNVEV (reference sequence). With 6 bases clipped from V and 1 base from J, the junction kept 3 bases outside the gene matches. The CDR3 length is 15 residues. The CDR3 sequence: CASRKGLAGTDTQYF. CDR3 bases: TGTGCCAGCAGAAAGGGACTAGCGGGCACAGATACGCAGTATTTT.

The rearrangement uses TRBV6-2 or TRBV6-3 and TRBJ2-1, with D unresolved. The CDR3 is 15 amino acids. V shed 0 bases and J shed 4 bases, with 10 bases lying between them. The germline V gene has CDR1 MNHEY and CDR2 SVGEGT. Written as DNA, the CDR3 is TGTGCCAGCAGTTACTCGAACTATCGTTACAATGAGCAGTTCTTC. Translation: CASSYSNYRYNEQFF.

The chain recombines TRBV12-3 or TRBV12-4 with TRBJ1-1; D remains unclear. Trimming pared 6 bases from V and 1 base from J, leaving 15 bases between. The CDR3 is 15 residues long. The CDR3 DNA sequence: TGTGCCAGCAGAAATATGCGGGAAGGGAACACTGAAGCTTTCTTT. This codes for CASRNMREGNTEAFF.

The V and J genes are TRBV2 and TRBJ1-2, with a possible D match to TRBD1 (5 bases). The germline CDR1 and CDR2 sequences are SNHLY and FYNNEI. Trimming shortened V by 0 bases and J by 4 bases, and 9 bases separated the two germline ends. This CDR3 is built from 14 residues. The CDR3 sequence: CASSEAGGIYGYTF. The DNA of the CDR3 is TGTGCCAGCAGTGAAGCCGGGGGGATCTATGGCTACACCTTC. Full variable domain (rest looked up from reference TRBV2 and TRBJ1-2): EPEVTQTPSHQVTQMGQEVILRCVPISNHLYFYWYRQILGQKVEFLVSFYNNEISEKSEIFDDQFSVERPDGSNFTLKIRSTKLEDSAMYFCASSEAGGIYGYTFGSGTRLTVV.

The DNA of the CDR3 is TGCAGTGCTAGAGTACGGCGGTTCTACGAGCAGTACTTC. The encoded protein is CSARVRRFYEQYF. V gene TRBV20-1 combines with J gene TRBJ2-7, with D unresolved. Looked up from germline, CDR1 is DFQATT and CDR2 is SNEGSKA (reference sequence). V lost 1 base and J lost 3, with 10 bases in between. This CDR3 spans 13 amino acids.